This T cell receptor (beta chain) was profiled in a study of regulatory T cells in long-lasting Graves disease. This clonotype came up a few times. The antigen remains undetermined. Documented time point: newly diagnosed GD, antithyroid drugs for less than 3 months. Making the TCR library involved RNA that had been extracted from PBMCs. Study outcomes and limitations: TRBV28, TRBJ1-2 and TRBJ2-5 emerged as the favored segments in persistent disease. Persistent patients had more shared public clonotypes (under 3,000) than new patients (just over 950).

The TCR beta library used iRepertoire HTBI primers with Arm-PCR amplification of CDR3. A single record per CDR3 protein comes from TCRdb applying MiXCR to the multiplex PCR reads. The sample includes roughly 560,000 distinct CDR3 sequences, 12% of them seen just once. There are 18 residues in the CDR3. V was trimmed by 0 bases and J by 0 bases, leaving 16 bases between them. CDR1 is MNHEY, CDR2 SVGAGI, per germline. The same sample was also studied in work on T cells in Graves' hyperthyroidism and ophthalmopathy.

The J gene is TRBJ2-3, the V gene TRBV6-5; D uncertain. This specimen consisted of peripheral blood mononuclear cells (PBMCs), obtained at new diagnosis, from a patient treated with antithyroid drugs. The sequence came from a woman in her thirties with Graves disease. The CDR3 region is CASSYSSTPDESTDTQYF. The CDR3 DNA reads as TGTGCCAGCAGTTACTCGAGTACACCGGATGAGAGCACAGATACGCAGTATTTT.